These 32 T cell receptor beta chains originate from one sample sequenced in a study of T cells in Graves' hyperthyroidism and ophthalmopathy. TCR beta CDR3 regions were amplified from RNA. HTBI primers were the set used in a first-round RT-PCR of the TCR CDR3. TCRdb called the multiplex PCR reads again in MiXCR, with one record for every CDR3 protein. The sample has roughly 530,000 distinct CDR3 sequences, 15% to 20% seen once. Sequenced material: blood. These receptors were collected from a young woman with Graves' ophthalmopathy.

The chain couples TRBV20-1 to TRBJ2-7; perhaps TRBD1 as D (6 bases). The V end lost 0 bases, the J end lost 1 base, and 10 bases lay between the germline ends. This CDR3 region has 14 residues. From germline, CDR1 is DFQATT and CDR2 SNEGSKA (reference sequence). CDR3 in amino acids: CSARDPGTSYEQYF. CDR3 DNA: TGCAGTGCTAGAGACCCCGGGACATCCTACGAGCAGTACTTC.

This clonotype was detected only a few times. V usage is TRBV28 and J usage is TRBJ2-2; 8 bases map to TRBD1. Germline V gene sequence: CDR1 MDHEN, CDR2 SYDVKM. The CDR3 loop spans 15 amino acids. V was pared by 3 bases and J by 5 bases, with 5 bases of the junction left unmatched. CDR3 loop: CASSFQGAGTGELFF. In DNA form, the CDR3 reads TGTGCCAGCAGTTTTCAGGGGGCGGGGACCGGGGAGCTGTTTTTT.

In regard to this clonotype: This clone may be a read error of a much larger clone one base away. The rearrangement uses TRBV28 and TRBJ1-2, with D perhaps matching TRBD1 (5 bases). Per germline, CDR1 MDHEN and CDR2 SYDVKM. CDR3 size: 15 residues. The ends were cut back, 10 bases at V and 4 bases at J, with 22 bases in the middle. The CDR3, as DNA: TGTGCCAACAGCCCCTCAGGGATGTGGGGCTATGGCTACACCTTC. Protein sequence: CANSPSGMWGYGYTF.

This clonotype occurred a few times. This chain joins TRBV6-1 and TRBJ1-6, with TRBD1 as a possible D gene (6 bases). CDR3 size: 15 residues. V lost 3 bases to trimming and J lost 7 bases, with 13 bases between them. Per the germline V gene, CDR1 is MNHNS and CDR2 is SASEGT. This chain's CDR3 is CASSEGWGRNSPLHF. In DNA, the CDR3 is TGTGCCAGCAGTGAGGGCTGGGGGCGAAATTCACCCCTCCACTTT.

This chain links TRBV20-1 with TRBJ2-7; D not resolved. CDR1 and CDR2 from the germline V gene are DFQATT and SNEGSKA (reference sequence). The V end was cut by 4 bases, the J end by 0 bases, with 4 bases between. The CDR3 is 11 residues long. The CDR3 DNA reads as TGCAGTGCTATTGTCTCCTACGAGCAGTACTTC. Encoded protein: CSAIVSYEQYF.

V gene TRBV3-1 combines with J gene TRBJ2-1; D perhaps matches TRBD1 (7 bases). There are 16 residues in the CDR3. V gave up 1 base and J gave up 3 bases, with 13 bases separating them. Per the germline V gene, CDR1 is LGHDT and CDR2 is YNNKEL (reference sequence). The CDR3 coding sequence is TGTGCCAGCAGCCAAGGCCGACAGGGAGGCTACAATGAGCAGTTCTTC. This encodes CASSQGRQGGYNEQFF.

This clonotype was seen at least ten times. This chain joins TRBV5-1 and TRBJ2-5; D might be TRBD1 or TRBD2, each matching 5 bases. The CDR3 length is 15 residues. CDR1 SGHRS and CDR2 YFSETQ come from the germline V gene. The ends were cut back, 3 bases at V and 1 base at J, with 13 bases in the middle. The CDR3 region is CASSSGQGAQETQYF. DNA of the CDR3: TGCGCCAGCAGCTCGGGGCAGGGAGCCCAAGAGACCCAGTACTTC.

This clonotype was detected ten times or more. The rearrangement joins TRBV13 to TRBJ1-1; D is undetermined. CDR3 length: 14 residues. Germline V CDR1 and CDR2: PRHDT, FYEKMQ (reference sequence). The germline V and J ends were trimmed by 0 bases and 0 bases, with 5 bases remaining between them. The DNA of the CDR3 is TGTGCCAGCAGCTTAGGCCCTCTGAACACTGAAGCTTTCTTT. Translated, it gives CASSLGPLNTEAFF.

This clonotype has at least ten counts. The chain links TRBV28 to TRBJ1-2; D remains unclear. This CDR3 has 12 amino acids. The V end was cut by 4 bases, the J end by 8 bases, with 11 bases between. Germline V CDR1 and CDR2: MDHEN, SYDVKM. The chain's CDR3 is CASSSEGEGYTF. For the CDR3, the DNA is TGTGCCAGCAGTTCCGAGGGAGAGGGCTACACCTTC.

The sample holds many counts of this clonotype. The chain has TRBV12-3 or TRBV12-4 and TRBJ1-1; D remains unclear. V dropped 5 bases and J dropped 6 bases, with 10 bases sitting between them. The CDR3 consists of 12 residues. The CDR3 bases are TGTGCCAGCAGTACTTACAACTCTGAAGCTTTCTTT. Its protein is CASSTYNSEAFF.

V is TRBV7-6 and J is TRBJ1-5; a weak D match, TRBD1 (5 bases). Between the trimmed V and J ends, which lost 1 base and 3 bases, there was a span of 10 bases. Per germline, CDR1 SGHVS and CDR2 FNYEAQ. This CDR3 is 15 amino acids long. The chain's CDR3 is CASSLGGGNNQPQHF. DNA of the CDR3: TGTGCCAGCAGCTTAGGGGGGGGGAACAATCAGCCCCAGCATTTT.

V usage is TRBV5-4 and J usage is TRBJ1-1; TRBD1 agrees at 8 bases. Per the germline V gene, CDR1 is SGHNT and CDR2 is YYREEE (reference sequence). The CDR3 consists of 14 residues. V shed 5 bases and J 1 base; nucleotides not matched to a gene: 4. The CDR3 protein is CASRAGQANTEAFF. CDR3 DNA sequence: TGTGCCAGCAGAGCGGGACAGGCGAACACTGAAGCTTTCTTT.

Many counts were recorded for this clonotype. Germline and junction disagree at one end, which may indicate a read error. CDR3 bases: TGTGCCACCAGCAGAGATCCGGGACAGAGTCGGCAAGGGACCCAGTACTTC. It codes for CATSRDPGQSRQGTQYF. The rearrangement uses TRBV15 and TRBJ2-5, with 7 nucleotides matching TRBD1. Germline assignment: CDR1 LNHNV and CDR2 YYDKDF (reference sequence). The CDR3 contains 17 residues.

The V call is TRBV9, the J call TRBJ2-3; D could derive from TRBD1 or TRBD2 (5 bases each). The CDR3 runs 17 residues. The V end lost 0 bases, the J end lost 2 bases, and 16 bases lay between the germline ends. CDR1 and CDR2 (germline): SGDLS, YYNGEE. The CDR3 spells CASSVDEGQVNTDTQYF. The CDR3 region has the DNA TGTGCCAGCAGCGTAGATGAGGGGCAGGTGAACACAGATACGCAGTATTTT.

This clonotype was seen only a few times. This sequence joins TRBV27 and TRBJ1-5; D might be TRBD1 (6 bases). Between the trimmed V and J ends, which lost 5 bases and 4 bases, there was a span of 15 bases. The germline CDR1 and CDR2 sequences are MNHEY and SMNVEV (reference sequence). This CDR3 has 15 amino acids. The CDR3 coding sequence is TGTGCCAGCAGTCTCAGACAGGCGGCGAATCAGCCCCAGCATTTT. This sequence encodes CASSLRQAANQPQHF.

This clonotype has at least ten counts. This chain connects TRBV12-5 to TRBJ2-1; the D gene could be TRBD1 or TRBD2 (5 bases each). Looked up from germline, CDR1 is LGHNT and CDR2 is FRNRAP. The V end lost 1 base, the J end lost 7 bases, and 20 bases lay between the germline ends. The CDR3 totals 17 residues. The CDR3 region has the DNA TGTGCTAGTGGTTTGGGTCTGGACGGGGCGTATGGTAATGAGCAGTTCTTC. This codes for CASGLGLDGAYGNEQFF.

The chain couples TRBV24-1 to TRBJ2-3; D is unclear. The germline gives CDR1 KGHDR, CDR2 SFDVKD. The CDR3 covers 15 residues. Trimming left V 5 bases short and J 1 base short, with 12 bases between. CDR3 region: CATSVGVSRTDTQYF. CDR3 nucleotide sequence: TGTGCCACCAGTGTAGGAGTTTCTCGCACAGATACGCAGTATTTT.

This clonotype was detected many times. The chain carries TRBV10-3 and TRBJ1-1; TRBD1 matches at 10 bases. V lost 10 bases and J lost 4; bases outside the gene matches: 18. This CDR3 region has 17 residues. Germline CDR1 ENHRY, CDR2 SYGVKD. CDR3 bases: TGTGCCACCTTACCGGGACAGGGGTCGATTTTAAGCACTGAAGCTTTCTTT. This codes for CATLPGQGSILSTEAFF.

This chain connects TRBV27 to TRBJ2-5, with 7 bases identical to TRBD1. V shed 8 bases, J shed 5 bases, and the junction held 8 bases outside the gene matches. CDR3 size: 13 residues. The V gene's germline CDR1 is MNHEY and CDR2 SMNVEV (reference sequence). The CDR3 reads CASGPTGTETQYF. Here the CDR3 DNA reads TGTGCCAGCGGACCGACAGGGACGGAGACCCAGTACTTC.

This clonotype was recorded many times. This chain links TRBV2 with TRBJ2-7; 7 bases are shared with TRBD1. Germline V gives CDR1 SNHLY, CDR2 FYNNEI. The junction had 6 bases not matched to a gene; V was cut back by 5 bases and J by 2 bases. The CDR3 is 14 residues long. In DNA form, the CDR3 reads TGTGCCAGCAGTTTGACAGGGTTAGCCTACGAGCAGTACTTC. Translation gives CASSLTGLAYEQYF.

This clonotype came up a few times. The chain recombines TRBV3-1 with TRBJ1-3; the D gene is possibly TRBD1 (6 bases). CDR3 length: 15 amino acids. The V end was cut by 2 bases, the J end by 3 bases, with 11 bases between. CDR1 is LGHDT, CDR2 YNNKEL, per germline (reference sequence). The DNA of the CDR3 is TGTGCCAGCAGCCAAAACTCAGGGGTTGGAAACACCATATATTTT. Its translation: CASSQNSGVGNTIYF.

This clonotype showed up many times. The chain links TRBV30 to TRBJ1-6; D gene ambiguous. Trimming took off 3 bases at V and 6 bases at J, with 12 bases between the two ends. The CDR3 runs 14 residues. Germline V gene lookup returns CDR1 GTSNPN and CDR2 SVGIG (reference sequence). CDR3 loop: CAWRGGGTNSPLHF. CDR3 DNA: TGTGCCTGGAGGGGTGGAGGAACTAATTCACCCCTCCACTTT.

This chain links TRBV27 with TRBJ2-7; D is perhaps TRBD2 (6 bases). The CDR3 is 14 amino acids. Germline V gives CDR1 MNHEY, CDR2 SMNVEV (reference sequence). V shed 3 bases and J shed 5 bases, with 14 bases lying between them. CDR3 nucleotide sequence: TGTGCCAGCAGTTTCCCGGGGGTCGCGGACGAGCAGTACTTC. Amino acid sequence: CASSFPGVADEQYF.

The chain combines TRBV20-1 with TRBJ2-3; 11 bases match TRBD2. Trimming took 1 base from V and 7 from J; bases not matched to a gene: 13. This CDR3 has 17 amino acids. The germline CDR1 and CDR2 sequences are DFQATT and SNEGSKA (reference sequence). CDR3 nucleotides: TGCAGTGCTAGAGCGGAGGATAGCGGGGGGGACATAAATACGCAGTATTTT. This gives the protein CSARAEDSGGDINTQYF.

In its sample, this clonotype was seen many times. The V gene is TRBV11-2, the J gene TRBJ1-4; D gene ambiguous. Trimming shortened V by 2 bases and J by 10 bases, and 17 bases separated the two germline ends. CDR1 SGHAT and CDR2 FQNNGV come from the germline V gene. This CDR3 contains 15 residues. CDR3 sequence reads: CASSLLQYGIRKLFF. CDR3 nucleotide sequence: TGTGCCAGCAGCTTACTTCAATACGGAATCAGAAAACTGTTTTTT.

This rearrangement joins TRBV19 to TRBJ2-7; 10 bases align to TRBD1. CDR3 length: 15 amino acids. Germline values: CDR1 LNHDA, CDR2 SQIVND (reference sequence). V lost 5 bases, J lost 2 bases, and 6 bases stayed unmatched. This CDR3 reads CASSPGTGETYEQYF. CDR3 nucleotides: TGTGCCAGTAGTCCCGGGACAGGGGAGACCTACGAGCAGTACTTC.

This clonotype showed up many times. The genes are TRBV3-1 and TRBJ1-4; D is perhaps TRBD1 (5 bases). CDR1 LGHDT and CDR2 YNNKEL come from the germline V gene (reference sequence). The germline V and J ends were trimmed by 1 base and 8 bases, with 14 bases remaining between them. This CDR3 spans 15 amino acids. The chain's CDR3 is CASSQAGGFGEKLFF. The CDR3 nucleotides are TGTGCCAGCAGCCAAGCGGGGGGGTTTGGGGAAAAACTGTTTTTT.

The V gene is TRBV27, the J gene TRBJ2-1, with 16 nucleotides matching TRBD2. The ends lost 6 bases at V and 7 bases at J; junction bases unmatched: 9. The CDR3 runs 17 residues. The germline V gene encodes CDR1 MNHEY and CDR2 SMNVEV (reference sequence). CDR3 sequence (DNA): TGTGCCAGCAGGGGGACTAGCGGGAGGGCCGAGGGTAATGAGCAGTTCTTC. Amino acids: CASRGTSGRAEGNEQFF.

This clonotype was seen only a few times. CDR3 residues: CASSQPDRQTQYF. The CDR3 nucleotides are TGTGCCAGCAGCCAACCCGACAGACAGACCCAGTACTTC. This chain connects TRBV28 to TRBJ2-5; possibly TRBD1 for D (5 bases). Germline V gives CDR1 MDHEN, CDR2 SYDVKM. Trimming removed 6 bases from V and 6 bases from J, with 14 bases in between. The length of the CDR3 is 13 residues.

The CDR3 region is CASSPKRASGSDNEQFF. The CDR3 nucleotides read TGTGCCAGCAGCCCCAAGCGGGCTAGCGGGAGTGATAATGAGCAGTTCTTC. The chain links TRBV7-2 to TRBJ2-1; 10 bases agree with TRBD2. The V gene's germline CDR1 is SGHTA and CDR2 FQGNSA. V was clipped by 5 bases and J by 7 bases; unmatched bases: 14. This CDR3 has 17 amino acids.

This clonotype was counted many times. The chain recombines TRBV11-2 with TRBJ2-1; D ambiguous. The CDR3 loop spans 15 amino acids. Trimming took 4 bases from V and 1 from J, leaving 11 bases between them. CDR1 and CDR2 from the germline V gene are SGHAT and FQNNGV. The CDR3 nucleotides read TGTGCCAGCAGCTCCAACCGAGGTTCCTACAATGAGCAGTTCTTC. As protein: CASSSNRGSYNEQFF. Full variable domain (missing parts from reference TRBV11-2 and TRBJ2-1): EAGVAQSPRYKIIEKRQSVAFWCNPISGHATLYWYQQILGQGPKLLIQFQNNGVVDDSQLPKDRFSAERLKGVDSTLKIQPAKLEDSAVYLCASSSNRGSYNEQFFGPGTRLTVL.

The J gene is TRBJ1-2, the V gene TRBV9; D might be TRBD1 (5 bases). CDR3 length: 15 amino acids. CDR1 SGDLS and CDR2 YYNGEE come from the germline V gene. The V end was cut by 3 bases, the J end by 5 bases, with 17 bases between. CDR3 in DNA: TGTGCCAGCAGCGGAACCACCCGGGACCATTATGGCTACACCTTC. This gives the protein CASSGTTRDHYGYTF.